The entry below describes one T cell receptor beta chain. This sample is drawn from a study of blood T cell repertoires in COVID-19. TCRdb's copy holds only in-frame clones and misses some; the assay was immunoSEQ multiplex PCR. The sample contains 130,000 to 150,000 clones, 80% to 90% of which appear only once. Trimming shortened V by 3 bases and J by 3 bases, and 12 bases separated the two germline ends. Per the germline V gene, CDR1 is SEHNR and CDR2 is FQNEAQ (reference sequence). The CDR3 extends over 14 amino acids. This sequence was found in a man aged 60 to 69 who had recovered from COVID-19. Sequencing input: PBMCs or T cells enriched from blood (not recorded which). The rearrangement uses TRBV7-9 and TRBJ2-7, with D perhaps matching TRBD2 (7 bases). CDR3 sequence (DNA): TGTGCCAGCAGCTTCGGCGGGGGCTACTACGAGCAGTACTTC. Encoded protein: CASSFGGGYYEQYF. The variable domain in full, with the rest retrieved from reference TRBV7-9 and TRBJ2-7, is DTGVSQNPRHKITKRGQNVTFRCDPISEHNRLYWYRQTLGQGPEFLTYFQNEAQLEKSRLLSDRFSAERPKGSFSTLEIQRTEQGDSAMYLCASSFGGGYYEQYFGPGTRLTVT.